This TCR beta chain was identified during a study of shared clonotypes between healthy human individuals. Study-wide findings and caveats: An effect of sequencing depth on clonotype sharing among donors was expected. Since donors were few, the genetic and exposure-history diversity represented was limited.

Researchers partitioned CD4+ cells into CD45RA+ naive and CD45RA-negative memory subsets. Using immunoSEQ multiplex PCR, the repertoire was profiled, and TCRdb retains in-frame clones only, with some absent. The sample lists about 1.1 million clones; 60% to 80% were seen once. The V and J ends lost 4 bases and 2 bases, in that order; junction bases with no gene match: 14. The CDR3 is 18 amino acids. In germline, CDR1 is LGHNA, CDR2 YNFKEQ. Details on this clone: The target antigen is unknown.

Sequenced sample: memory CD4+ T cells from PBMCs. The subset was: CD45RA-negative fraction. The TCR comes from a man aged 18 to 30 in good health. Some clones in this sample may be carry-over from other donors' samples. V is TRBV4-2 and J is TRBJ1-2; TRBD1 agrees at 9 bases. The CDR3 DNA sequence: TGTGCCAGCAGCCCCCGGAGCCTTACCGGGACAGGGAACTATGGCTACACCTTC. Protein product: CASSPRSLTGTGNYGYTF.